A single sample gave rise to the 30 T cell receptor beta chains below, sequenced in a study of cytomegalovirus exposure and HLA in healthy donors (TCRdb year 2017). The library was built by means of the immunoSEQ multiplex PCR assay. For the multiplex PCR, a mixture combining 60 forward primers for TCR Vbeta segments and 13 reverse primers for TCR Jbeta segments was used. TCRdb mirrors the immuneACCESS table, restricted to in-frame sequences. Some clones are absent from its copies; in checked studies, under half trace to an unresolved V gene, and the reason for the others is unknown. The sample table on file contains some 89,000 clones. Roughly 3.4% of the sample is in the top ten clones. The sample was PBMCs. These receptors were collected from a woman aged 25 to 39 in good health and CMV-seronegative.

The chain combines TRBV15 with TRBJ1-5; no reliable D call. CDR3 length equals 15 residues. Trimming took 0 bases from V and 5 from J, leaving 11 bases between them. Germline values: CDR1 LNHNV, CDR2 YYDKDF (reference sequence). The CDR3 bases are TGTGCCACCAGCAGAGATTTGGAAGGAGATCAGCCCCAGCATTTT. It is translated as CATSRDLEGDQPQHF.

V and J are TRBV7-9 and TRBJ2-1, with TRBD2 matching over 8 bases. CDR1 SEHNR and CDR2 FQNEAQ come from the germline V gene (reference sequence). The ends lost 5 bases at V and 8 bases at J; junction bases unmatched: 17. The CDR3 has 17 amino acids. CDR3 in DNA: TGTGCCAGCAGCCCGTCGCAAGGCTATGCGGGAGGTGATGAGCAGTTCTTC. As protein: CASSPSQGYAGGDEQFF. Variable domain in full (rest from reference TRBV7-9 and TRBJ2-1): DTGVSQNPRHKITKRGQNVTFRCDPISEHNRLYWYRQTLGQGPEFLTYFQNEAQLEKSRLLSDRFSAERPKGSFSTLEIQRTEQGDSAMYLCASSPSQGYAGGDEQFFGPGTRLTVL.

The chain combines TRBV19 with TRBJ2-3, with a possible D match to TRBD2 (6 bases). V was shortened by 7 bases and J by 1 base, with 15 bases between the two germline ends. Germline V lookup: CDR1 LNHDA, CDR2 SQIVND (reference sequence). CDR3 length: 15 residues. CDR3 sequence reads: CASNDPGGGTDTQYF. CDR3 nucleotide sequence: TGTGCCAGTAACGACCCCGGCGGGGGCACAGATACGCAGTATTTT.

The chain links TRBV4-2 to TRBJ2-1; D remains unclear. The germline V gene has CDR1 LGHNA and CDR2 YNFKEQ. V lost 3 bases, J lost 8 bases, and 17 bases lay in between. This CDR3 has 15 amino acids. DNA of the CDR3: TGTGCCAGCAGCCAGACCGGTTACCTGAGGTATGAGCAGTTCTTC. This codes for CASSQTGYLRYEQFF.

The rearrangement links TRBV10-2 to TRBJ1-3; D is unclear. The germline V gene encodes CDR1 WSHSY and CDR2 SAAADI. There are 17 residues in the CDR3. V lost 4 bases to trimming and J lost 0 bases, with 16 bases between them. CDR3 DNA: TGCGCCAGCAGTGGTATTGAGAAAAAGTCCTCTGGAAACACCATATATTTT. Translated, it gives CASSGIEKKSSGNTIYF.

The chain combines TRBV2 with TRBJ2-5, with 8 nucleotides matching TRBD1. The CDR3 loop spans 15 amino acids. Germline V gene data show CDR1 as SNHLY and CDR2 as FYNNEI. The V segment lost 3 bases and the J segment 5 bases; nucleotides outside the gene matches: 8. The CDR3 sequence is CASSEGGQAGETQYF. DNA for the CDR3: TGTGCCAGCAGTGAGGGGGGACAGGCCGGGGAGACCCAGTACTTC.

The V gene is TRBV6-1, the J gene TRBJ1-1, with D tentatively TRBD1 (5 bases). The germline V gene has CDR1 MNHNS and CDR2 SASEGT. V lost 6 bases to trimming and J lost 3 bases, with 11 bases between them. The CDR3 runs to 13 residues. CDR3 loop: CASRRGRDTEAFF. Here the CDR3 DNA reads TGTGCCAGCAGGCGGGGACGGGACACTGAAGCTTTCTTT.

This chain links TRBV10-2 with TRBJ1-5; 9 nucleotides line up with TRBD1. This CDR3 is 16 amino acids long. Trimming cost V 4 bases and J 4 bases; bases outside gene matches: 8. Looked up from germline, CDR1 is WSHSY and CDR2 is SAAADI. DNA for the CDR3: TGCGCCAGCAGTGGGCCACAACAGGGGGCGAATCAGCCCCAGCATTTT. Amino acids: CASSGPQQGANQPQHF.

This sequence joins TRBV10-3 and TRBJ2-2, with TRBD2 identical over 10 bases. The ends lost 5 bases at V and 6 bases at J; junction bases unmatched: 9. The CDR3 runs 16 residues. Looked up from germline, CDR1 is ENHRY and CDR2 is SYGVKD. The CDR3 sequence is CAISPGTSDRAGELFF. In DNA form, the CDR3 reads TGTGCCATCAGTCCCGGGACTAGCGATAGGGCCGGGGAGCTGTTTTTT.

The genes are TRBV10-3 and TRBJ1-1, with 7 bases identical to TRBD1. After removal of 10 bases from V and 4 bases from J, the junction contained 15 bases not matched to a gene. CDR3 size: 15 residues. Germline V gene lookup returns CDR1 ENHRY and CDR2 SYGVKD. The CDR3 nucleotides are TGTGCCACCGGCGACAGGGCAACCCTGGGCACTGAAGCTTTCTTT. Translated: CATGDRATLGTEAFF.

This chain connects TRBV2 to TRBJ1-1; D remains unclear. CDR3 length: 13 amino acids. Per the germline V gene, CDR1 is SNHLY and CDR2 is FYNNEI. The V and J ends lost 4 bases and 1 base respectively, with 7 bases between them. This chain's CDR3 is CASSVAGNTEAFF. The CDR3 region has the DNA TGTGCCAGCAGTGTAGCCGGGAACACTGAAGCTTTCTTT. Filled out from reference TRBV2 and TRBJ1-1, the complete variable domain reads EPEVTQTPSHQVTQMGQEVILRCVPISNHLYFYWYRQILGQKVEFLVSFYNNEISEKSEIFDDQFSVERPDGSNFTLKIRSTKLEDSAMYFCASSVAGNTEAFFGQGTRLTVV.

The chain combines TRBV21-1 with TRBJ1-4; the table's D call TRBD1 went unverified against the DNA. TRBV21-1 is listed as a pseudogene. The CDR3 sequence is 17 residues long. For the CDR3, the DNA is TGTGCCAGCAGCAGACGGGACAGGGGTTCAACTAATGAAAAACTGTTTTTT. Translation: CASSRRDRGSTNEKLFF.

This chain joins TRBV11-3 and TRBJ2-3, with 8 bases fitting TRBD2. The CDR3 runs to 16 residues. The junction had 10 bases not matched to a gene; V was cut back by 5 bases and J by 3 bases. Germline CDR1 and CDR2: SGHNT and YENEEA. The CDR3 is CASSQVVRGATDTQYF. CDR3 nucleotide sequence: TGTGCCAGCAGCCAGGTTGTGCGGGGGGCAACAGATACGCAGTATTTT.

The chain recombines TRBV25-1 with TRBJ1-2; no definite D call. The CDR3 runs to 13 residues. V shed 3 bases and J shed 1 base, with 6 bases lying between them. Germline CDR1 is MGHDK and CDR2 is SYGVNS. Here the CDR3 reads CASSDVSNYGYTF. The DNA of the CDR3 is TGTGCCAGCAGTGACGTCAGTAACTATGGCTACACCTTC.

This chain's CDR3 is CASSYGANEKLFF. The CDR3 nucleotides are TGTGCCAGCAGCTATGGAGCTAATGAAAAACTGTTTTTT. V and J are TRBV7-9 and TRBJ1-4; no clear D. The CDR3 spans 13 residues. The germline V gene encodes CDR1 SEHNR and CDR2 FQNEAQ (reference sequence). V lost 4 bases and J lost 3, with 6 bases in between.

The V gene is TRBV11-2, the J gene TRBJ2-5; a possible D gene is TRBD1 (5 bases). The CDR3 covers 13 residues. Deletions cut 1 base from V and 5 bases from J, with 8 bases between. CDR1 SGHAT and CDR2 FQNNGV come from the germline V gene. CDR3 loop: CASSLGRAETQYF. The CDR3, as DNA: TGTGCCAGCAGCTTAGGCAGGGCCGAGACCCAGTACTTC.

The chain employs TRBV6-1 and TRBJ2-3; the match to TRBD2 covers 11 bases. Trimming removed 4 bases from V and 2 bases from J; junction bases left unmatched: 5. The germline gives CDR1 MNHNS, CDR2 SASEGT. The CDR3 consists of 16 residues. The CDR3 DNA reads TGTGCCAGCAGTGCATTAGCGGGGGGGTCCACAGATACGCAGTATTTT. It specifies CASSALAGGSTDTQYF.

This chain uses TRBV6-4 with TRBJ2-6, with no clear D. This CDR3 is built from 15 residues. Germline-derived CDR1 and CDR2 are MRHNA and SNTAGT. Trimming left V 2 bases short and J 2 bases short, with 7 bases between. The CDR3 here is CASSDIRTGANVLTF. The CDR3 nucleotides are TGTGCCAGCAGTGACATCAGGACTGGGGCCAACGTCCTGACTTTC.

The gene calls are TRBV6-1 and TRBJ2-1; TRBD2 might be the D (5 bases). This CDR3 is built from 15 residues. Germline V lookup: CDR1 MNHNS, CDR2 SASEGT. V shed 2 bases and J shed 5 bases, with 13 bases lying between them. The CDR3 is CASSESKGLNNEQFF. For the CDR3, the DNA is TGTGCCAGCAGTGAATCCAAAGGACTGAACAATGAGCAGTTCTTC.

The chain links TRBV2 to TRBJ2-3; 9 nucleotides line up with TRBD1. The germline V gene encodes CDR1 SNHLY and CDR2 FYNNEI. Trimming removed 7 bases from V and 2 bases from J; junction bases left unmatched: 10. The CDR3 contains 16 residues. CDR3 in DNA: TGTGCCAGCACTGGGGGGGACAGGGTATCCACAGATACGCAGTATTTT. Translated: CASTGGDRVSTDTQYF.

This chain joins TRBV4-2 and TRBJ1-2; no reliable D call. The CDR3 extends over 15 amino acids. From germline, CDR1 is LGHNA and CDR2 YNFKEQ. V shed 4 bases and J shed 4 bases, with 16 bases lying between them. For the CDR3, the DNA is TGTGCCAGCAGCCTGCGGAGACTAAAAGCCTATGGCTACACCTTC. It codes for CASSLRRLKAYGYTF.

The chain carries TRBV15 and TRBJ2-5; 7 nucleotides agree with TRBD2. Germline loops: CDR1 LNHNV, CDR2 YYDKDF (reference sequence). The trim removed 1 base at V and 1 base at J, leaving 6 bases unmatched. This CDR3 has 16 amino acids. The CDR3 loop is CATSRAGGMGQETQYF. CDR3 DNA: TGTGCCACCAGCAGAGCGGGGGGTATGGGCCAAGAGACCCAGTACTTC.

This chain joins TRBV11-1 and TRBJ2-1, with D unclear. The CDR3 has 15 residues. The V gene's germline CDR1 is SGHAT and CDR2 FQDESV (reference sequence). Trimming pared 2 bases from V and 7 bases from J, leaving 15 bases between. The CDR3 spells CASSLSPRVRNEQFF. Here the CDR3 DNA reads TGTGCCAGCAGCTTAAGCCCCCGGGTGAGGAATGAGCAGTTCTTC.

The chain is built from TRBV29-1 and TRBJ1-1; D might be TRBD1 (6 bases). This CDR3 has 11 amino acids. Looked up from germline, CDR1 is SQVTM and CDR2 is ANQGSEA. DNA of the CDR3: TGCACCTCCTCCGGGGGGCGGGTAGCTTTCTTT. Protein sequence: CTSSGGRVAFF.

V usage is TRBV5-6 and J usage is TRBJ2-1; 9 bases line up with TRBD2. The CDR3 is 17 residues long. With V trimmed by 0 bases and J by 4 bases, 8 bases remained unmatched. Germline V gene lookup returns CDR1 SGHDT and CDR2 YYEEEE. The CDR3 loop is CASSLGGTSGPYNEQFF. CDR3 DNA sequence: TGTGCCAGCAGCTTGGGAGGTACTAGCGGGCCATACAATGAGCAGTTCTTC.

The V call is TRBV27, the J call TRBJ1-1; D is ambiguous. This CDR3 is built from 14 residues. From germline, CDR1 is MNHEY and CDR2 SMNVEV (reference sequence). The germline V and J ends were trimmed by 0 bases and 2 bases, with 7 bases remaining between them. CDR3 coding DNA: TGTGCCAGCAGTTTATCGCCTACCAACACTGAAGCTTTCTTT. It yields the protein CASSLSPTNTEAFF.

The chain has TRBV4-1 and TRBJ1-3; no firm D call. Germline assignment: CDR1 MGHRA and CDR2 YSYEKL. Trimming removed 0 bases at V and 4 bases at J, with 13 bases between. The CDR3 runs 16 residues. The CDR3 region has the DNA TGCGCCAGCAGCCAAGATAGCCGTTTTGGCGGAAACACCATATATTTT. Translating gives CASSQDSRFGGNTIYF.

CDR3: CASSLPVGDTEAFF. The CDR3 DNA sequence: TGTGCCAGCAGCCTACCGGTAGGGGACACTGAAGCTTTCTTT. The chain is built from TRBV7-9 and TRBJ1-1, with TRBD1 as a possible D gene (5 bases). Germline loops: CDR1 SEHNR, CDR2 FQNEAQ (reference sequence). Trimming stripped 5 bases from V and 3 bases from J, with 13 bases between. The CDR3 length is 14 residues.

The chain's CDR3 is CASSPTPGGPLPQHF. DNA of the CDR3: TGTGCCAGTAGTCCCACCCCAGGGGGTCCGTTGCCCCAGCATTTT. The rearrangement links TRBV19 to TRBJ1-5, with 7 bases aligning to TRBD1. The CDR3 is 15 amino acids. Germline assignment: CDR1 LNHDA and CDR2 SQIVND (reference sequence). V lost 5 bases, J lost 9 bases, and 13 bases stayed unmatched.

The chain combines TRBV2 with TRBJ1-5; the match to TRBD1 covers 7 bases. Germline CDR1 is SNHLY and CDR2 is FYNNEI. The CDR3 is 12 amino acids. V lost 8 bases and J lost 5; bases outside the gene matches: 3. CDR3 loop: CASRDRDQPQHF. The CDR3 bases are TGTGCCAGCCGAGACAGGGATCAGCCCCAGCATTTT.